This T cell receptor (beta chain) stems from a study of cytomegalovirus exposure and HLA in healthy donors. Findings and caveats of the study: In a later analysis, the majority of CMV-associated beta chains seemingly showed HLA restriction. With later analysis, a missense DCLRE1C variant became linked to TCR beta V- and J-gene trimming. Specificity for CMV antigens was confirmed in vitro for three of the CMV-associated chains.

PCR primers comprised 60 Vbeta and 13 Jbeta primers. Data came from immunoSEQ multiplex PCR; TCRdb stores just in-frame clones and leaves some out. This table holds 55,000 to 80,000 clones, around 64% found once. This CDR3 contains 13 residues. Germline V gene lookup returns CDR1 KGHSH and CDR2 LQKENI. Trimming removed 8 bases at V and 6 bases at J, with 13 bases between. Donors in the study were healthy people who gave bone marrow. This clone was detected once. What it binds is unknown. The TCR comes from a man aged 35 to 55 in good health and CMV-seropositive. Source material: PBMCs. V usage is TRBV18 and J usage is TRBJ2-2, with D unresolved. CDR3 loop: CASAHGQSGELFF. The CDR3 coding sequence is TGTGCCAGCGCACATGGGCAATCCGGGGAGCTGTTTTTT.